The present TCR beta chain was sequenced within a study of T-cell reconstitution after alpha-beta-depleted transplantation in children. V was shortened by 4 bases and J by 1 base, with 9 bases between the two germline ends. Germline V gene lookup returns CDR1 LGHDT and CDR2 YNNKEL (reference sequence). This CDR3 spans 14 amino acids. Unique molecular identifiers were incorporated when the TCRbeta library was constructed. MiXCR, run by TCRdb on the PCR reads, gives a single entry per CDR3 protein. The sample carries about 200,000 distinct CDR3 sequences, about 7% recorded once. Notes on this clonotype: Its antigen is unidentified.

Study-wide results and caveats: Diversity of TCRbeta at day 60 was high in some patients, arising from surviving recipient T cells and thymic progenitors.

The TCR was taken from a boy aged 2 to 9 with acute lymphoblastic leukemia, due to receive a stem cell transplant. V gene TRBV3-1 combines with J gene TRBJ2-3; D gene ambiguous. Sequenced material: PBMCs, taken before TCRalphabeta/CD19-depleted stem cell transplant. CDR3 nucleotide sequence: TGTGCCAGCAGCCCTCGGGTTCGCACAGATACGCAGTATTTT. This sequence encodes CASSPRVRTDTQYF.